Shown below are 29 T cell receptor beta chains from a single sample sequenced in a study of T cells in Graves' hyperthyroidism and ophthalmopathy. From RNA transcripts, TCR beta CDR3 regions were amplified. The HTBI set primed first-round TCR CDR3 RT-PCR. Using its own MiXCR run on the multiplex PCR reads, TCRdb lists one record per CDR3 protein. Found here are 500,000 to 800,000 distinct CDR3 sequences, less than 45% of them singletons; the top ten hold less than 8.5%. Sequenced input: peripheral blood or thyroid tissue (not recorded which). The receptors were sampled from an adult man with Graves' disease, either hyperthyroidism or ophthalmopathy (not recorded which).

A word on this clonotype: A much larger clone lies one base from this, so it may be a read error. The chain joins TRBV29-1 to TRBJ1-1; 7 bases fit TRBD1. This CDR3 region has 12 residues. CDR1 is SQVTM and CDR2 is ANQGSEA in the germline V gene. The trim removed 7 bases at V and 6 bases at J, leaving 8 bases unmatched. The DNA of the CDR3 is TGCAGCGCCTCAGGGGGAGGCTCTGAAGCTTTCTTT. Translated: CSASGGGSEAFF.

V is TRBV20-1 and J is TRBJ1-1, with 10 positions matching TRBD1. V shed 6 bases and J 2 bases; nucleotides not matched to a gene: 3. Germline-derived CDR1 and CDR2 are DFQATT and SNEGSKA (reference sequence). The CDR3 has 13 residues. CDR3 in amino acids: CSAGQGENTEAFF. CDR3 nucleotides: TGCAGTGCAGGACAGGGGGAAAACACTGAAGCTTTCTTT.

Ten or more counts support this clonotype. The chain employs TRBV9 and TRBJ1-6; D is unresolved. Germline V CDR1 and CDR2: SGDLS, YYNGEE. V was trimmed by 0 bases and J by 8 bases, leaving 9 bases between them. This CDR3 comprises 14 residues. CDR3 sequence reads: CASSVVGSDSPLHF. DNA of the CDR3: TGTGCCAGCAGCGTAGTTGGGTCGGATTCACCCCTCCACTTT.

The rearrangement links TRBV15 to TRBJ2-7; D perhaps matches TRBD2 (7 bases). Germline V gene sequence: CDR1 LNHNV, CDR2 YYDKDF (reference sequence). V lost 1 base to trimming and J lost 3 bases, with 10 bases between them. There are 14 residues in the CDR3. Here the CDR3 reads CATSRAGEGYEQYF. For the CDR3, the DNA is TGTGCCACCAGCAGAGCAGGGGAGGGCTACGAGCAGTACTTC.

The chain links TRBV25-1 to TRBJ1-4, with 7 nucleotides matching TRBD1. Germline CDR1 is MGHDK and CDR2 is SYGVNS. The length of the CDR3 is 17 residues. V lost 6 bases to trimming and J lost 7 bases; unmatched junction nucleotides: 17. CDR3: CASSSRKGASYSEKLFF. As DNA, the CDR3 is TGTGCCAGCAGCTCTCGGAAGGGGGCAAGTTATAGTGAAAAACTGTTTTTT.

V is TRBV20-1 and J is TRBJ1-5; the match to TRBD1 covers 9 bases. This CDR3 region has 14 residues. Germline V lookup: CDR1 DFQATT, CDR2 SNEGSKA (reference sequence). V shed 3 bases and J 4 bases; nucleotides not matched to a gene: 4. CDR3 sequence: CSASWTGVNQPQHF. For the CDR3, the DNA is TGCAGTGCTAGTTGGACAGGGGTTAATCAGCCCCAGCATTTT.

About this clonotype itself: A much larger clone lies one base from this, so it may be a read error. This chain joins TRBV29-1 and TRBJ1-1, with TRBD1 as a possible D gene (5 bases). This CDR3 region has 13 residues. Germline CDR1 is SQVTM and CDR2 is ANQGSEA. V lost 8 bases, J lost 0 bases, and 13 bases lay in between. This CDR3 reads CSIQQTVNTEAFF. CDR3 nucleotides: TGCAGCATTCAACAGACAGTGAACACTGAAGCTTTCTTT. Full variable domain (remainder filled in from reference TRBV29-1 and TRBJ1-1): SAVISQKPSRDICQRGTSLTIQCQVDSQVTMMFWYRQQPGQSLTLIATANQGSEATYESGFVIDKFPISRPNLTFSTLTVSNMSPEDSSIYLCSIQQTVNTEAFFGQGTRLTVV.

The V gene is TRBV15, the J gene TRBJ2-6; D unclear. The germline V gene has CDR1 LNHNV and CDR2 YYDKDF (reference sequence). V was trimmed by 0 bases and J by 7 bases, leaving 4 bases between them. This CDR3 is 13 amino acids long. CDR3 residues: CATSRDSANVLTF. For the CDR3, the DNA is TGTGCCACCAGCAGAGACAGTGCCAACGTCCTGACTTTC. Supplemented by reference TRBV15 and TRBJ2-6, the full variable domain reads DAMVIQNPRYQVTQFGKPVTLSCSQTLNHNVMYWYQQKSSQAPKLLFHYYDKDFNNEADTPDNFQSRRPNTSFCFLDIRSPGLGDTAMYLCATSRDSANVLTFGAGSRLTVL.

As concerns this clonotype: The final CDR3 position lacks the conserved phenylalanine or tryptophan, pointing to a likely read error. The chain couples TRBV19 to TRBJ1-2, with D possibly being TRBD1 (6 bases). V lost 4 bases and J 0 bases, leaving 15 bases between the germline ends. Per germline, CDR1 LNHDA and CDR2 SQIVND (reference sequence). There are 16 residues in the CDR3. CDR3 nucleotide sequence: TGTGCCAGTAGTACATCGACAGGCCTCGCTAACTATGGCTACACCCTC. Its protein is CASSTSTGLANYGYTL.

Comments on this clonotype: A single base separates this from a much larger clone, so it may be a read error. CDR3 in DNA: TGTGCCATCAGTGCGGGACAGACCACCTATGGCTACACCTTC. This gives the protein CAISAGQTTYGYTF. The chain couples TRBV10-3 to TRBJ1-2; 7 bases match TRBD1. Looked up from germline, CDR1 is ENHRY and CDR2 is SYGVKD. The CDR3 has 14 amino acids. Germline trimming cut 4 bases from V and 4 bases from J; bases unmatched to any gene: 6.

This rearrangement joins TRBV19 to TRBJ1-1, with D maybe TRBD1 (6 bases). Germline lookup yields CDR1 LNHDA and CDR2 SQIVND (reference sequence). The CDR3 is 16 amino acids. The V and J ends lost 5 bases and 3 bases respectively, with 19 bases between them. CDR3 coding DNA: TGTGCCAGTAGTCCCCTCCTCGGGGGCAGGTACACTGAAGCTTTCTTT. The encoded protein is CASSPLLGGRYTEAFF.

The rearrangement uses TRBV29-1 and TRBJ1-1, with D possibly matching TRBD1 (6 bases). CDR3 length: 13 amino acids. Trimming cost V 4 bases and J 4 bases, with 13 bases left between them. The germline V gene has CDR1 SQVTM and CDR2 ANQGSEA. The CDR3 DNA follows: TGCAGCGTTGGAGAACAGGGAGTCACTGAAGCTTTCTTT. This translates into CSVGEQGVTEAFF.

This clonotype has only one observation. The genes are TRBV10-3 and TRBJ1-2; 9 positions match TRBD1. The CDR3 extends over 12 amino acids. CDR1 and CDR2 (germline): ENHRY, SYGVKD. Losses at the gene ends were 6 bases for V and 10 bases for J; bases not matched to a gene: 6. The CDR3 DNA follows: TGTGCCATCAGCCCGGACAGGGGAGTCTACACCTTC. It encodes CAISPDRGVYTF.

Of note for this clonotype: A single base separates this from a much larger clone, so it may be a read error. The V and J genes are TRBV29-1 and TRBJ2-7; 12 bases match TRBD2. In germline, CDR1 is SQVTM, CDR2 ANQGSEA. Trimming took 3 bases from V and 6 from J; bases not matched to a gene: 9. The CDR3 extends over 15 amino acids. CDR3 residues: CSVDQTSGRRGEQYF. Here the CDR3 DNA reads TGCAGCGTTGATCAGACTAGCGGGAGACGGGGCGAGCAGTACTTC.

Details on this clonotype: One end of the junction is discordant with germline, which a read error may explain. The chain carries TRBV10-2 and TRBJ1-2, with D perhaps TRBD1 (6 bases). The CDR3 has 15 residues. Germline CDR1 is WSHSY and CDR2 is SAAADI. As DNA, the CDR3 is TGTGCCAGTAGTATTGAGGGGGGCCTTCCCTATGGCTACACCTTC. Translated, it gives CASSIEGGLPYGYTF.

The CDR3 loop is CAWNTPGQGNSPLHF. The CDR3, as DNA: TGTGCCTGGAATACCCCGGGACAGGGTAATTCACCCCTCCACTTT. The genes are TRBV30 and TRBJ1-6, with 9 positions matching TRBD1. Germline V gives CDR1 GTSNPN, CDR2 SVGIG (reference sequence). The CDR3 is made up of 15 amino acids. The V segment lost 4 bases and the J segment 6 bases; nucleotides outside the gene matches: 7.

This rearrangement joins TRBV19 to TRBJ2-7; TRBD1 agrees at 7 bases. This CDR3 comprises 14 residues. Germline values: CDR1 LNHDA, CDR2 SQIVND (reference sequence). After removal of 9 bases from V and 5 bases from J, the junction contained 13 bases not matched to a gene. CDR3 nucleotide sequence: TGTGCCAGCCGTTATGGGGAAGGGGGCAACGAGCAGTACTTC. This translates into CASRYGEGGNEQYF.

This clonotype came up a few times. The chain combines TRBV5-1 with TRBJ2-5; D perhaps matches TRBD1 (7 bases). The V gene's germline CDR1 is SGHRS and CDR2 YFSETQ. The V and J ends lost 5 bases and 5 bases respectively, with 19 bases between them. This CDR3 spans 15 amino acids. The CDR3 nucleotides are TGCGCCAGCAGGCCCCAGGGGGGAAGGGCGGAGACCCAGTACTTC. It specifies CASRPQGGRAETQYF.

The chain joins TRBV2 to TRBJ1-2; D gene unclear. Germline V gene lookup returns CDR1 SNHLY and CDR2 FYNNEI. Trimming shortened V by 0 bases and J by 4 bases, and 12 bases separated the two germline ends. The length of the CDR3 is 15 residues. The CDR3 loop is CASSEALPVGYGYTF. The CDR3 DNA reads TGTGCCAGCAGTGAAGCGCTTCCAGTGGGCTATGGCTACACCTTC.

This chain uses TRBV7-9 with TRBJ1-1; D remains unclear. Germline V gene data show CDR1 as SEHNR and CDR2 as FQNEAQ (reference sequence). V shed 1 base and J shed 10 bases, with 13 bases lying between them. This CDR3 has 13 amino acids. The CDR3 sequence is CASSLGTGRGAFF. CDR3 bases: TGTGCCAGCAGCTTAGGGACGGGGAGAGGAGCTTTCTTT.

The sample holds a few counts of this clonotype. The chain has TRBV9 and TRBJ1-2, with D hard to call. CDR1 and CDR2 (germline): SGDLS, YYNGEE. The CDR3 runs 11 residues. V was pared by 4 bases and J by 7 bases, with 8 bases between. CDR3: CASSHSGGYTF. DNA for the CDR3: TGTGCCAGCAGCCACTCCGGTGGCTACACCTTC.

This clonotype was counted only a few times. J is TRBJ1-1 and V is TRBV10-3, with 11 bases matching TRBD1. Germline CDR1 reads ENHRY; CDR2 reads SYGVKD. V dropped 10 bases and J dropped 5; count of bases not matched to a gene: 9. This CDR3 region has 14 residues. The CDR3 protein is CASVGTGGWTEAFF. CDR3 nucleotide sequence: TGTGCCAGCGTGGGGACAGGGGGTTGGACTGAAGCTTTCTTT.

Concerning this clonotype itself: A read error may account for a junction end that differs from germline. The chain is built from TRBV7-8 and TRBJ2-7, with D hard to call. There are 8 residues in the CDR3. Germline V gene sequence: CDR1 SGHVS, CDR2 FQNEAQ. CDR3 sequence reads: CASSLAQF. The CDR3 nucleotides read TGTGCCAGCAGCTTAGCGCAATTC.

There are many counts of this clonotype. This chain connects TRBV25-1 to TRBJ1-1; possibly TRBD1 for D (5 bases). CDR3 size: 16 residues. Germline V gene data show CDR1 as MGHDK and CDR2 as SYGVNS. Deletions cut 6 bases from V and 6 bases from J, with 23 bases between. The CDR3 here is CASSPPREGRGAEAFF. The CDR3 region has the DNA TGTGCCAGCAGCCCCCCTAGGGAGGGGAGAGGGGCTGAAGCTTTCTTT.

The rearrangement uses TRBV5-6 and TRBJ1-4; 8 bases are a match to TRBD1. CDR3 length: 17 amino acids. The V gene end was trimmed by 4 bases and the J gene end by 3 bases; junction bases not matched to a gene: 11. Germline V CDR1 and CDR2: SGHDT, YYEEEE. The CDR3 loop reads CASSERTGNVANEKLFF. DNA for the CDR3: TGTGCCAGCAGCGAACGGACAGGGAACGTAGCTAATGAAAAACTGTTTTTT.

Worth noting for this clonotype: A read error may explain this, as a much larger clone is one base away. The J gene is TRBJ1-1, the V gene TRBV29-1; a possible D gene is TRBD1 (6 bases). Per the germline V gene, CDR1 is SQVTM and CDR2 is ANQGSEA. The CDR3 runs 13 residues. V was clipped by 8 bases and J by 4 bases, with 17 bases between them. The CDR3 reads CSLARGLSTEAFF. CDR3 bases: TGCAGCCTAGCAAGGGGGTTGAGCACTGAAGCTTTCTTT.

The chain combines TRBV2 with TRBJ1-1; D might be TRBD1 (5 bases). V lost 11 bases and J lost 3, with 19 bases in between. This CDR3 contains 14 residues. The germline CDR1 and CDR2 sequences are SNHLY and FYNNEI. In DNA form, the CDR3 reads TGTGCCTGGAACCGGGACCCCTTTTACACTGAAGCTTTCTTT. Protein product: CAWNRDPFYTEAFF.

This clonotype was recorded many times. This chain links TRBV7-2 with TRBJ1-2, with D possibly matching TRBD1 (5 bases). The germline V gene has CDR1 SGHTA and CDR2 FQGNSA. This CDR3 is built from 13 residues. V lost 5 bases to trimming and J lost 4 bases, with 11 bases between them. The CDR3 DNA follows: TGTGCCAGCAGCCCCTACAGGAGCTATGGCTACACCTTC. The encoded protein is CASSPYRSYGYTF.

V is TRBV19 and J is TRBJ1-5; D is uncertain. Germline-derived CDR1 and CDR2 are LNHDA and SQIVND (reference sequence). Trimming removed 5 bases at V and 7 bases at J, with 15 bases between. The CDR3 has 14 amino acids. CDR3 coding DNA: TGTGCCAGTAGTTCCCTTATGGAGGAACAGCCCCAGCATTTT. Encoded protein: CASSSLMEEQPQHF.